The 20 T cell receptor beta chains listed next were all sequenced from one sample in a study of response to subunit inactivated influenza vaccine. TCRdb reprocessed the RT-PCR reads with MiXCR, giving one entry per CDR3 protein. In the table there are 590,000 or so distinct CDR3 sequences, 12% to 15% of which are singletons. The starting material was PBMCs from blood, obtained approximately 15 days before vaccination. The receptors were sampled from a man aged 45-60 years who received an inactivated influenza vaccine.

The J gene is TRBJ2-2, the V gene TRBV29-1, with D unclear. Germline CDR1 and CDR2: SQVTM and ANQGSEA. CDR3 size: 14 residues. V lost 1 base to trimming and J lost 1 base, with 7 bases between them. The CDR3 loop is CSVEGQMNTGELFF. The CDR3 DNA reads TGCAGCGTTGAAGGTCAGATGAACACCGGGGAGCTGTTTTTT.

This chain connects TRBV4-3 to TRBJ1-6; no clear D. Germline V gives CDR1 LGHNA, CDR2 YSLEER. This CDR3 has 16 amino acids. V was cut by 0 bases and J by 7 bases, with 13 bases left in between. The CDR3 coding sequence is TGCGCCAGCAGCCAAGAATCCCCGGGGAGGAATTCACCCCTCCACTTT. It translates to CASSQESPGRNSPLHF.

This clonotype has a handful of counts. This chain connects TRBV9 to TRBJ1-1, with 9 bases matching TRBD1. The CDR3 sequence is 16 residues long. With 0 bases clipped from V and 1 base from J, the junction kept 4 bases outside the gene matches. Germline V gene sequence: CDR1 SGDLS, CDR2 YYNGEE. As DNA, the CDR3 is TGTGCCAGCAGCGTAGTGAGACAGGGGGGGAACACTGAAGCTTTCTTT. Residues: CASSVVRQGGNTEAFF. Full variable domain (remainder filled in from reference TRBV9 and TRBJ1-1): DSGVTQTPKHLITATGQRVTLRCSPRSGDLSVYWYQQSLDQGLQFLIQYYNGEERAKGNILERFSAQQFPDLHSELNLSSLELGDSALYFCASSVVRQGGNTEAFFGQGTRLTVV.

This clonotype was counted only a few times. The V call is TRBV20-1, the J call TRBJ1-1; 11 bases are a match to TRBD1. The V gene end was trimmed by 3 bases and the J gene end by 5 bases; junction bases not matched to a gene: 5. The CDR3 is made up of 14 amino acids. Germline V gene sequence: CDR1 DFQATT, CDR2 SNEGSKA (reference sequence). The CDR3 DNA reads TGCAGTGCTAGCCGGGGACAGGGGGGAACTGAAGCTTTCTTT. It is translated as CSASRGQGGTEAFF.

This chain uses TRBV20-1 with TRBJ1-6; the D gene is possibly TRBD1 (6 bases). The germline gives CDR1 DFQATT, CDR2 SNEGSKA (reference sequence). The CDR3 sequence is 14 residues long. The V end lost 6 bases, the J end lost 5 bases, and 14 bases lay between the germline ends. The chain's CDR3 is CSAAVGADNSPLHF. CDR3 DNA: TGCAGTGCAGCCGTGGGGGCTGATAATTCACCCCTCCACTTT.

The CDR3 loop is CASSRTSGGLLTDTQYF. The CDR3 bases are TGTGCCAGCAGCCGGACTAGCGGGGGCCTTCTCACAGATACGCAGTATTTT. The chain couples TRBV7-8 to TRBJ2-3, with TRBD2 identical over 13 bases. The CDR3 runs to 17 residues. The V segment lost 5 bases and the J segment 2 bases; nucleotides outside the gene matches: 7. CDR1 and CDR2 from the germline V gene are SGHVS and FQNEAQ.

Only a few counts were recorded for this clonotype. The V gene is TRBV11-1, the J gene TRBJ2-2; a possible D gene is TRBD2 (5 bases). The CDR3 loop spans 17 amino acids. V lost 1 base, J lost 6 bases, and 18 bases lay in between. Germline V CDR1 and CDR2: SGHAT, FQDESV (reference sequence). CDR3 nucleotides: TGTGCCAGCAGCTTAGAGTCTAGCCTCCCCCTGGCCGGGGAGCTGTTTTTT. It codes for CASSLESSLPLAGELFF.

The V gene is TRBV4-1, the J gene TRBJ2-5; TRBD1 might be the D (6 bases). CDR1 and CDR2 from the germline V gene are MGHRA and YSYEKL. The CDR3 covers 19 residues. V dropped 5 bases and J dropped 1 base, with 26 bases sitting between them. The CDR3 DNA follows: TGCGCCAGCAGCTGGAGCGGCAGGGGCCCAGCGGTATCCCAAGAGACCCAGTACTTC. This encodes CASSWSGRGPAVSQETQYF.

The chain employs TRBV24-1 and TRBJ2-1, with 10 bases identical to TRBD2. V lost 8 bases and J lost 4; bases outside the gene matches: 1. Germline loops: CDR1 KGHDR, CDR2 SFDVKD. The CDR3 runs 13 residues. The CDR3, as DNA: TGTGCCACCACTAGCGGGAGTTACAATGAGCAGTTCTTC. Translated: CATTSGSYNEQFF.

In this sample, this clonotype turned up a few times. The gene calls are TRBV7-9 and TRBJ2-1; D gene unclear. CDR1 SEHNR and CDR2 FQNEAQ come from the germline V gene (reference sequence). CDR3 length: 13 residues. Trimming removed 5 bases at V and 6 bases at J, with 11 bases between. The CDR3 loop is CASSPQVANEQFF. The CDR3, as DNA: TGTGCCAGCAGCCCCCAGGTTGCCAATGAGCAGTTCTTC.

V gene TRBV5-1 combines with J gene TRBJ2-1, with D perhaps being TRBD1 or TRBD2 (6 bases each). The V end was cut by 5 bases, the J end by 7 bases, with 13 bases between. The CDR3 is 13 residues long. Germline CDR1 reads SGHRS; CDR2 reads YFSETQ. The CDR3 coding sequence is TGCGCCAGCAGTTTTAAAGGGGGGAATGAGCAGTTCTTC. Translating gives CASSFKGGNEQFF.

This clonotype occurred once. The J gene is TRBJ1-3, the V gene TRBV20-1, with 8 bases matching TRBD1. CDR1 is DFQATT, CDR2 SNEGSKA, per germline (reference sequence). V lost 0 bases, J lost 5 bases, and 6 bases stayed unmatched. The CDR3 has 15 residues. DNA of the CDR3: TGCAGTGCTAGAGATGCCGGACAGGGTCGAAACACCATATATTTT. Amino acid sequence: CSARDAGQGRNTIYF.

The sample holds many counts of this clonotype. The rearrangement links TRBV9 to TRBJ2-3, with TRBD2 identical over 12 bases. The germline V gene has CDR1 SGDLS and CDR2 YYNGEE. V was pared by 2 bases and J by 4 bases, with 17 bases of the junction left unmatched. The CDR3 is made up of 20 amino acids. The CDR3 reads CASSVNPEGPSGRASDTQYF. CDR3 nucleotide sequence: TGTGCCAGCAGCGTCAACCCTGAGGGACCTAGCGGGAGGGCGTCAGATACGCAGTATTTT.

CDR3 bases: TGCGCCAGCAGCGCGGCTAGCGGGGGGCAGGGCTCCTACAATGAGCAGTTCTTC. Amino acids: CASSAASGGQGSYNEQFF. The chain couples TRBV4-3 to TRBJ2-1; TRBD2 matches 11 bases. The CDR3 runs to 18 residues. In germline, CDR1 is LGHNA, CDR2 YSLEER. The junction had 9 bases not matched to a gene; V was cut back by 5 bases and J by 0 bases.

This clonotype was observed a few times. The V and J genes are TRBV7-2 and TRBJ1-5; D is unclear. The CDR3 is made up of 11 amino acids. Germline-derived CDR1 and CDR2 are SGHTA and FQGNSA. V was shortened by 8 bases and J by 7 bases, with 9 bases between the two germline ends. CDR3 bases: TGTGCCAGCCCCCGGGCCCAGCCCCAGCATTTT. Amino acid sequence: CASPRAQPQHF. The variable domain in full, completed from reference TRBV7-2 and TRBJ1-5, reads GAGVSQSPSNKVTEKGKDVELRCDPISGHTALYWYRQSLGQGLEFLIYFQGNSAPDKSGLPSDRFSAERTGGSVSTLTIQRTQQEDSAVYLCASPRAQPQHFGDGTRLSIL.

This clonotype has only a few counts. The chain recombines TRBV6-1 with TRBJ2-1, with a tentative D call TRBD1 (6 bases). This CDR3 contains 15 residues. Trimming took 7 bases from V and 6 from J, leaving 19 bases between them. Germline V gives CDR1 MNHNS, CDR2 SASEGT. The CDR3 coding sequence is TGTGCCAGCATAAGATCAGGGGTGCGCGGCAATGAGCAGTTCTTC. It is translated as CASIRSGVRGNEQFF.

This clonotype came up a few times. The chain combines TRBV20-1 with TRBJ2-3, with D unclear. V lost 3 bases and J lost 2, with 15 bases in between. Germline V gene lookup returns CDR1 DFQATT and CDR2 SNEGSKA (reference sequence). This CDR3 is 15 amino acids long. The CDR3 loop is CSASSRYTYTDTQYF. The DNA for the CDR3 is TGCAGTGCTAGCTCGAGATACACCTACACAGATACGCAGTATTTT.

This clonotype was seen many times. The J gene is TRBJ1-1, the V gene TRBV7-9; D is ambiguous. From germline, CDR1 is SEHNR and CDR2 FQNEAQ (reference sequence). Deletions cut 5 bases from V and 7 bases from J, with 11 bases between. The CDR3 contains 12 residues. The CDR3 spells CASSLEPSEAFF. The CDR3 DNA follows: TGTGCCAGCAGCCTTGAACCGAGTGAAGCTTTCTTT. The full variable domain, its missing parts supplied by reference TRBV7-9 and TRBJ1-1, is DTGVSQNPRHKITKRGQNVTFRCDPISEHNRLYWYRQTLGQGPEFLTYFQNEAQLEKSRLLSDRFSAERPKGSFSTLEIQRTEQGDSAMYLCASSLEPSEAFFGQGTRLTVV.

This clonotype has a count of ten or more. The CDR3 region is CASSRRLDSYEQYF. Written as DNA, the CDR3 is TGTGCCAGCAGCCGCCGGCTAGATTCCTACGAGCAGTACTTC. The chain links TRBV12-3 or TRBV12-4 to TRBJ2-7; no clear D gene. The ends were cut back, 6 bases at V and 1 base at J, with 13 bases in the middle. The length of the CDR3 is 14 residues.

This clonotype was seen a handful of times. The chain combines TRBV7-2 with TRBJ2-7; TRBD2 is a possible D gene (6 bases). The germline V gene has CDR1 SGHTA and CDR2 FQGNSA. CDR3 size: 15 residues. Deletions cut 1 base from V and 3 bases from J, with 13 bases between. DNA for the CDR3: TGTGCCAGCAGCTTAGGGTCCGGGAGCTTCTACGAGCAGTACTTC. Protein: CASSLGSGSFYEQYF.